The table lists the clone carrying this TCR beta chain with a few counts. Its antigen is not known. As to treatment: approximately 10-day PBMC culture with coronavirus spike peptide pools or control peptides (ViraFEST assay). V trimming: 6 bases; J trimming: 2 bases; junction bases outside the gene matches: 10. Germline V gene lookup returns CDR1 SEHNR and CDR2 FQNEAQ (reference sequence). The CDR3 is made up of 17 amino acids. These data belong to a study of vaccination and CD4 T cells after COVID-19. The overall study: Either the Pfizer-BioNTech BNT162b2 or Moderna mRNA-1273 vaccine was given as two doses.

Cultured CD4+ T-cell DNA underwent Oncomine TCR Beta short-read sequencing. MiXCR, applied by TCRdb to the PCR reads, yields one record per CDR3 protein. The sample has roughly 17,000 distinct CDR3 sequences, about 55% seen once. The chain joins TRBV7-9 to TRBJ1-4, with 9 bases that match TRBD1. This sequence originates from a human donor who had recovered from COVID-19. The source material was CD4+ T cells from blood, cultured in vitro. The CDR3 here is CASSSGQGRLTNEKLFF. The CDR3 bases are TGTGCCAGCAGTTCCGGACAGGGGAGGTTGACTAATGAAAAACTGTTTTTT.